This entry features one TCR beta chain sequence. Its antigen remains unidentified. Individual cDNA molecules were tagged with unique molecular identifiers, the study reported. TCRdb analysed the 5' RACE reads with MiXCR anew, one entry per CDR3 protein. The table records some 71,000 distinct CDR3 sequences, 9.5% of them present only once. The sample belongs to a study of early T cells in non-severe SARS-CoV-2 infection. In the study overall: Sequencing used unsorted whole-blood bulk RNA, so chains lack pairing.

General study findings and limits: Missing private and CD4 specificities, VDJdb matching favored anti-spike CD8 responses.

The clonotype comes from an adult who was a healthcare worker with PCR-confirmed SARS-CoV-2 infection or an uninfected control (not recorded which). Material for sequencing was whole blood.

In DNA form, the CDR3 reads TGTGCCAGCAGCGTAGCCCCTAGCGGGGGTACGTACGAGCAGTACTTC. Translating gives CASSVAPSGGTYEQYF. The chain carries TRBV9 and TRBJ2-7; 10 positions agree with TRBD2. Germline CDR1 is SGDLS and CDR2 is YYNGEE. V lost 0 bases, J lost 4 bases, and 7 bases stayed unmatched. The CDR3 totals 16 residues.